A single sample is the source of the 24 T cell receptor beta chains below, sequenced in a study of T cell clonality in common variable immunodeficiency. Clones were read by immunoSEQ multiplex PCR, and TCRdb kept only the in-frame ones, dropping some. Singletons are absent from the sample, which has 40,000 or so clones. Material: peripheral blood mononuclear cells. These receptors all stem from a person between 18 and 69 years old in good health.

This clone was recorded many times. The missing CDR3 end, 3 residues past where the read stops, is filled in from the germline J gene. The chain uses TRBV20-1 and TRBJ2-1; possible D gene TRBD2, 5 bases. V was trimmed by 6 bases and J by 0 bases, leaving 15 bases between them. Germline CDR1 reads DFQATT; CDR2 reads SNEGSKA (reference sequence). The CDR3 has 15 residues. CDR3 residues: CSAGSGLSSYNEQFF. CDR3 bases read: TGCAGTGCCGGAAGCGGTCTAAGCTCCTACAATGAG.

This clone showed up many times. The DNA ends 3 residues before the CDR3 does, and the rest of the CDR3 is filled in from the germline J gene. The genes are TRBV11-2 and TRBJ2-1; D perhaps matches TRBD1 (6 bases). V dropped 3 bases and J dropped 5 bases, with 11 bases sitting between them. Germline loops: CDR1 SGHAT, CDR2 FQNNGV. The CDR3 sequence is 14 residues long. Partial CDR3 DNA: TGTGCCAGCAGCTTGAGTACAGGGAACAATGAG. It yields the protein CASSLSTGNNE. Given in full, the CDR3 is CASSLSTGNNEQFF.

This clone has a count of ten or more. CDR3 DNA, as far as it was read: TGTGCCAGCAGCTTAAGATGGGCGGGAGTGGAGACC. Protein sequence: CASSLRWAGVET. The full CDR3 sequence reads CASSLRWAGVETQYF. The chain uses TRBV7-6 and TRBJ2-5, with 7 bases identical to TRBD2. The read terminates 3 residues before the CDR3 end, so the remaining end is supplied by the germline J gene. Germline-derived CDR1 and CDR2 are SGHVS and FNYEAQ. CDR3 length equals 15 residues. J was trimmed by 5 bases and V by 2 bases; bases with no gene match: 8. The entire variable domain, with the rest obtained from reference TRBV7-6 and TRBJ2-5, is as follows: GAGVSQSPRYKVTKRGQDVALRCDPISGHVSLYWYRQALGQGPEFLTYFNYEAQQDKSGLPNDRFSAERPEGSISTLTIQRTEQRDSAMYRCASSLRWAGVETQYFGPGTRLLVL.

This clone has ten or more counts. The CDR3 end is not reached by the read, which stops 3 residues before it; the germline J gene fills it in. This chain links TRBV19 with TRBJ2-7; TRBD1 matches at 9 bases. The CDR3 runs to 16 residues. Germline trimming cut 6 bases from V and 4 bases from J; bases unmatched to any gene: 13. The germline gives CDR1 LNHDA, CDR2 SQIVND (reference sequence). CDR3 DNA (partial): TGTGCCAGTAGCCCGAGGGCGGGGACAGGGATTTACGAG. This codes for CASSPRAGTGIYE. The whole CDR3 is CASSPRAGTGIYEQYF. Full variable domain (missing parts from reference TRBV19 and TRBJ2-7): DGGITQSPKYLFRKEGQNVTLSCEQNLNHDAMYWYRQDPGQGLRLIYYSQIVNDFQKGDIAEGYSVSREKKESFPLTVTSAQKNPTAFYLCASSPRAGTGIYEQYFGPGTRLTVT.

This clone occurred many times. The read gets to within 3 residues of the CDR3 end, and the germline J gene fills in the rest. The V call is TRBV7-9, the J call TRBJ2-5; D might be TRBD1 (5 bases). This CDR3 contains 13 residues. Germline V lookup: CDR1 SEHNR, CDR2 FQNEAQ (reference sequence). V dropped 3 bases and J dropped 5 bases, with 10 bases sitting between them. The CDR3 loop reads CASSLGLWETQYF. Partial CDR3 DNA: TGTGCCAGCAGCTTGGGGCTCTGGGAGACC.

Incomplete CDR3 DNA: TGTGCCAGCAGCTTAACCAGCGGGGACAATGAG. This translates into CASSLTSGDNE. The whole CDR3 reads CASSLTSGDNEQFF. The chain has TRBV7-9 and TRBJ2-1; TRBD2 aligns across 7 bases. The CDR3 extends 3 residues past the end of the read, so its final part is completed from the germline J gene. V shed 2 bases and J 5 bases; nucleotides not matched to a gene: 3. CDR3 size: 14 residues. Germline assignment: CDR1 SEHNR and CDR2 FQNEAQ (reference sequence).

There are many counts of this clone. Read sequence stops 3 residues before the CDR3 end, and the germline J gene provides the missing end. The chain combines TRBV20-1 with TRBJ2-6; possible D gene TRBD1, 6 bases. Trimming pared 3 bases from V and 4 bases from J, leaving 13 bases between. The CDR3 extends over 15 amino acids. From germline, CDR1 is DFQATT and CDR2 SNEGSKA (reference sequence). This chain's CDR3 is CSARDQGTGANVLTF. The DNA read from the CDR3 is TGCAGTGCTAGGGATCAGGGGACCGGGGCCAACGTC.

The sample holds many counts of this clone. The CDR3 is cut off 3 residues early in the read; its end comes from the germline J gene. The chain links TRBV19 to TRBJ2-7; D ambiguous. CDR1 and CDR2 (germline): LNHDA, SQIVND (reference sequence). Between the trimmed V and J ends, which lost 7 bases and 2 bases, there was a span of 15 bases. The CDR3 is made up of 14 amino acids. The CDR3 sequence is CASNPRIPPYEQYF. The DNA read from the CDR3 is TGTGCCAGTAATCCGCGCATACCCCCCTACGAG.

This clone was detected many times. The read halts 3 residues ahead of the CDR3 end, with the missing end drawn from the germline J gene. V and J are TRBV28 and TRBJ2-3, with D perhaps matching TRBD1 (5 bases). There are 17 residues in the CDR3. CDR1 is MDHEN, CDR2 SYDVKM, per germline. Trimming left V 1 base short and J 0 bases short, with 14 bases between. CDR3 DNA (partial): TGTGCCAGCAGTTTATTCTGGCAGGGATCTAGCACAGATACG. It specifies CASSLFWQGSSTDT. The full CDR3 sequence reads CASSLFWQGSSTDTQYF.

This clone was detected ten times or more. The read gets to within 3 residues of the CDR3 end, and the germline J gene fills in the rest. The rearrangement uses TRBV18 and TRBJ2-1; 13 bases map to TRBD2. Germline-derived CDR1 and CDR2 are KGHSH and LQKENI. The junction had 2 bases not matched to a gene; V was cut back by 5 bases and J by 7 bases. CDR3 size: 14 residues. The CDR3 protein is CASSEGLAGNEQFF. The sequenced CDR3 bases are TGTGCCAGCTCAGAGGGACTAGCGGGAAATGAG.

To note about this clone: The DNA ends 3 residues before the CDR3 does, and the rest of the CDR3 is filled in from the germline J gene. The rearrangement links TRBV2 to TRBJ1-2; weak D call: TRBD1 (5 bases). The CDR3 extends over 15 amino acids. From germline, CDR1 is SNHLY and CDR2 FYNNEI. CDR3 bases read: TGTGCCAGCGGCCCAGCGGGTCAGGGAAACAATGAC. The encoded protein is CASGPAGQGNND. The full-length CDR3 reads as CASGPAGQGNNDYTF.

The sample holds many counts of this clone. The CDR3 sequence is CSARRGQLNTEAFF. CDR3 DNA (partial): TGCAGTGCGAGAAGGGGACAGTTGAACACTGAA. This chain uses TRBV20-1 with TRBJ1-1, with TRBD1 identical over 7 bases. The read falls 3 residues short of the CDR3 end, and the missing part is taken from the germline J gene. J was trimmed by 0 bases and V by 6 bases; bases with no gene match: 7. The germline CDR1 and CDR2 sequences are DFQATT and SNEGSKA (reference sequence). This CDR3 is 14 amino acids long.

This clone was observed a handful of times. The CDR3 extends 3 residues past the end of the read, so its final part is completed from the germline J gene. The chain has TRBV2 and TRBJ1-2, with 8 bases aligning to TRBD1. The CDR3 has 16 amino acids. Trimming removed 8 bases from V and 1 base from J; junction bases left unmatched: 12. From germline, CDR1 is SNHLY and CDR2 FYNNEI. The CDR3 protein is CASRRAGGTLNYGYTF. The part of the CDR3 DNA that was read is TGTGCCAGCCGCCGTGCAGGGGGCACCCTTAACTATGGC.

This clone was counted ten times or more. The read is 3 residues too short to cover the CDR3 end, so that end is filled in from the germline J gene. The chain has TRBV19 and TRBJ2-3; the match to TRBD2 covers 9 bases. The CDR3 consists of 14 residues. Germline-derived CDR1 and CDR2 are LNHDA and SQIVND (reference sequence). Trimming cost V 5 bases and J 3 bases; bases outside gene matches: 3. CDR3 DNA (partial): TGTGCCAGTAGTCGAACTAGCGGGACAGATACG. Protein: CASSRTSGTDT. From start to end, the CDR3 is CASSRTSGTDTQYF. Complete variable domain (other parts from reference TRBV19 and TRBJ2-3): DGGITQSPKYLFRKEGQNVTLSCEQNLNHDAMYWYRQDPGQGLRLIYYSQIVNDFQKGDIAEGYSVSREKKESFPLTVTSAQKNPTAFYLCASSRTSGTDTQYFGPGTRLTVL.

This clone was recorded at least ten times. The CDR3 loop reads CASSLAGTGSSGELFF. CDR3 bases read: TGTGCCAGCAGCTTAGCGGGGACAGGGTCTTCCGGGGAG. The chain couples TRBV7-6 to TRBJ2-2; 9 bases fit TRBD1. Read coverage stops 3 residues before the CDR3 terminus; the germline J gene supplies the remainder. Germline CDR1 reads SGHVS; CDR2 reads FNYEAQ. This CDR3 is built from 16 residues. Germline trimming cut 0 bases from V and 6 bases from J; bases unmatched to any gene: 5.

This clone was seen at least ten times. The read ends 3 residues before the CDR3 terminus; that terminus is restored from the germline J gene. The chain couples TRBV2 to TRBJ2-3; a weak D match, TRBD2 (5 bases). CDR1 is SNHLY and CDR2 is FYNNEI in the germline V gene. Trimming cost V 7 bases and J 6 bases, with 11 bases left between them. The CDR3 totals 12 residues. CDR3 DNA, as far as it was read: TGTGCCAGCACTGCGGACTCCGATACG. This codes for CASTADSDT. The whole CDR3 sequence reads CASTADSDTQYF.

The table lists this clone with many counts. The CDR3 end lies 3 residues beyond the end of the read and is filled in from the germline J gene. The chain employs TRBV7-8 and TRBJ1-1; 8 nucleotides line up with TRBD1. V trimming: 8 bases; J trimming: 0 bases; junction bases outside the gene matches: 14. The CDR3 length is 17 residues. Germline CDR1 and CDR2: SGHVS and FQNEAQ. CDR3 bases read: TGTGCCAGCTCCAGGGGGCGGTGGGGATCGGTGAACACTGAA. It yields the protein CASSRGRWGSVNTE. The entire CDR3 protein is CASSRGRWGSVNTEAFF.

This clone was recorded many times. The read terminates 3 residues ahead of where the CDR3 ends, so the germline J gene completes it. The J gene is TRBJ2-3, the V gene TRBV6-4, with 7 bases identical to TRBD1. This CDR3 contains 14 residues. V shed 2 bases and J 4 bases; nucleotides not matched to a gene: 3. CDR1 is MRHNA, CDR2 SNTAGT, per germline. The CDR3 bases that were read are TGTGCCAGCAGTGACAACACAGGGGCAGATACG. It is translated as CASSDNTGADT. The whole CDR3 is CASSDNTGADTQYF.

This clone was recorded a few times. Being one base from a much bigger clone, this may be a read error. The CDR3 extends 3 residues past the end of the read, so its final part is completed from the germline J gene. V gene TRBV18 combines with J gene TRBJ2-3; TRBD1 aligns across 7 bases. The CDR3 has 15 amino acids. CDR1 is KGHSH, CDR2 LQKENI, per germline. CDR3 protein: CASSPGTAINQPQYF. The part of the CDR3 DNA that was read is TGTGCCAGCTCACCGGGGACAGCCATCAATCAGCCG.

This clone was counted ten times or more. The read finishes 3 residues shy of the CDR3 end, and the germline J gene is used to complete it. V is TRBV20-1 and J is TRBJ1-2; tentatively, D is TRBD1 (6 bases). The CDR3 contains 13 residues. Per germline, CDR1 DFQATT and CDR2 SNEGSKA (reference sequence). The chain's CDR3 is CSARDSGDKSYTF. The DNA read from the CDR3 is TGCAGTGCTAGAGATTCAGGGGACAAGAGC.

Worth noting for this clone: The CDR3 end falls 3 residues outside the read, so it is completed with the germline J gene. The chain has TRBV2 and TRBJ2-2, with a tentative D call TRBD1 (6 bases). Trimming pared 5 bases from V and 3 bases from J, leaving 13 bases between. The V gene's germline CDR1 is SNHLY and CDR2 FYNNEI. CDR3 size: 15 residues. The chain's CDR3 is CASSPDRRYTGELFF. CDR3 DNA, as far as it was read: TGTGCCAGCAGTCCCGACAGGAGATACACCGGGGAG. The full variable domain, in which reference TRBV2 and TRBJ2-2 provide the parts outside the CDR3, is EPEVTQTPSHQVTQMGQEVILRCVPISNHLYFYWYRQILGQKVEFLVSFYNNEISEKSEIFDDQFSVERPDGSNFTLKIRSTKLEDSAMYFCASSPDRRYTGELFFGEGSRLTVL.

Points on this clone: The read stops 3 residues short of the end of the CDR3; the missing end is completed from the germline J gene. J is TRBJ2-2 and V is TRBV18; a possible D gene is TRBD1 (5 bases). From germline, CDR1 is KGHSH and CDR2 LQKENI. The CDR3 is 15 residues long. CDR3: CASSQDPSGANVLFF. CDR3 DNA, as far as it was read: TGTGCCAGCTCACAGGATCCCTCTGGGGCCAACGTG.

This clone was counted at least ten times. Sequencing ends 3 residues short of the CDR3 end; the germline J gene provides the rest. The rearrangement joins TRBV18 to TRBJ2-5; possibly TRBD2 for D (7 bases). Per germline, CDR1 KGHSH and CDR2 LQKENI. Trimming cost V 1 base and J 5 bases, with 11 bases left between them. The length of the CDR3 is 14 residues. The CDR3 DNA, read in part, is TGTGCCAGCTCACCACAACGGGGGGCGGAGACC. Protein sequence: CASSPQRGAET. The full CDR3 is CASSPQRGAETQYF.

The sample holds many counts of this clone. The sequenced fragment ends 3 residues before the CDR3 boundary, so the rest is inferred from the germline J gene. This chain connects TRBV30 to TRBJ2-2; tentatively, D is TRBD2 (7 bases). Deletions cut 2 bases from V and 5 bases from J, with 21 bases between. This CDR3 has 17 amino acids. CDR1 is GTSNPN and CDR2 is SVGIG in the germline V gene (reference sequence). The CDR3 loop is CAWSKAGRGLGTGELFF. The sequenced CDR3 bases are TGTGCCTGGAGTAAGGCAGGGCGGGGGCTGGGGACCGGGGAG.